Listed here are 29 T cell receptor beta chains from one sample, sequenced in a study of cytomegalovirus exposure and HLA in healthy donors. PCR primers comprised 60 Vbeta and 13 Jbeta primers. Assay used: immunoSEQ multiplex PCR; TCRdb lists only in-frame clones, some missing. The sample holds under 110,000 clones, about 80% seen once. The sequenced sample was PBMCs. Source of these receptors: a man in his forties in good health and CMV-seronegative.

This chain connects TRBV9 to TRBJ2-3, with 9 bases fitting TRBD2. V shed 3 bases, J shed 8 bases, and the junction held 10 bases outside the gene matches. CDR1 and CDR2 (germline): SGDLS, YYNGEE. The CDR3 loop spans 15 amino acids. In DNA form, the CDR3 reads TGTGCCAGCAGCGCAAGCGGGGGGCCGTTCGGTACGCAGTATTTT. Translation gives CASSASGGPFGTQYF. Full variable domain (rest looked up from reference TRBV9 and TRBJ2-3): DSGVTQTPKHLITATGQRVTLRCSPRSGDLSVYWYQQSLDQGLQFLIQYYNGEERAKGNILERFSAQQFPDLHSELNLSSLELGDSALYFCASSASGGPFGTQYFGPGTRLTVL.

CDR3 sequence reads: CASTSVRGGITGELFF. CDR3 in DNA: TGTGCCAGCACCTCTGTGCGGGGGGGCATCACCGGGGAGCTGTTTTTT. The chain carries TRBV7-6 and TRBJ2-2, with 9 nucleotides matching TRBD2. Germline V CDR1 and CDR2: SGHVS, FNYEAQ. The CDR3 has 16 amino acids. The trim removed 7 bases at V and 4 bases at J, leaving 10 bases unmatched.

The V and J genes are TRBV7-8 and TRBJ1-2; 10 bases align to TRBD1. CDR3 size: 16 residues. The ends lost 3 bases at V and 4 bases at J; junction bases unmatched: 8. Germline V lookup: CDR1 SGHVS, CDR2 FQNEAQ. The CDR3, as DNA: TGTGCCAGCAGCTTCGATCCCGGACAGGGGGTCTATGGCTACACCTTC. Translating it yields CASSFDPGQGVYGYTF.

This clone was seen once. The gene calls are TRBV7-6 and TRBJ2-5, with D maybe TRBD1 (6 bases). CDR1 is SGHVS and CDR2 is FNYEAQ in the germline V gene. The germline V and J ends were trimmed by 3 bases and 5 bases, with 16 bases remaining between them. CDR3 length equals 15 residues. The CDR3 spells CASSFGPSRGETQYF. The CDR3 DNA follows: TGTGCCAGCAGCTTCGGACCCTCAAGGGGGGAGACCCAGTACTTC.

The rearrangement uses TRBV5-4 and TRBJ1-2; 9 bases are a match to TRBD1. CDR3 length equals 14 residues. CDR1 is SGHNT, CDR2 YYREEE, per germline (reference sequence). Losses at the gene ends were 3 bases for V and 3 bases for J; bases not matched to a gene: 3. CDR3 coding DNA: TGTGCCAGCAGCTCTGGGGACAGGGACTATGGCTACACCTTC. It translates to CASSSGDRDYGYTF.

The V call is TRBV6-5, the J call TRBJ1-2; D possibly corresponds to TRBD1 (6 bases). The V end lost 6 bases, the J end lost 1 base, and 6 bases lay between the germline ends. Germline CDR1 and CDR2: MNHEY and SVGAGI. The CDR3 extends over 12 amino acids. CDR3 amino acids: CASRDSNYGYTF. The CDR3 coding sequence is TGTGCCAGCAGGGACAGTAACTATGGCTACACCTTC.

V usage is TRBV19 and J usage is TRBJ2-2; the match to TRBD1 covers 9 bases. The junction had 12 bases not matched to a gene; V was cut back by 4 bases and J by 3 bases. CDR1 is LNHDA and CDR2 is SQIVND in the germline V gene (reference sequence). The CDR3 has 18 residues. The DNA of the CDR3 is TGTGCCAGTAGTACCCCAAACCCGGGACAGGGATACACCGGGGAGCTGTTTTTT. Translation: CASSTPNPGQGYTGELFF.

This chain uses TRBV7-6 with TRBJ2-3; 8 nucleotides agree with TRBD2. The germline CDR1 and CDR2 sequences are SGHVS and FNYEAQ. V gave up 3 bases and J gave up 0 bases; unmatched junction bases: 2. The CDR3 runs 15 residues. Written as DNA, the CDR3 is TGTGCCAGCAGCTTTAGCGGGGCTAGCACAGATACGCAGTATTTT. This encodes CASSFSGASTDTQYF.

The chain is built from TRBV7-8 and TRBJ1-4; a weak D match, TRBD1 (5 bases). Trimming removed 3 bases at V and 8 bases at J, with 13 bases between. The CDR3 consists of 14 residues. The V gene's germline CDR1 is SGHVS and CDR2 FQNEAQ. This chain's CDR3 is CASSFGGIAEKLFF. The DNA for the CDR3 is TGTGCCAGCAGCTTCGGGGGAATAGCGGAAAAACTGTTTTTT.

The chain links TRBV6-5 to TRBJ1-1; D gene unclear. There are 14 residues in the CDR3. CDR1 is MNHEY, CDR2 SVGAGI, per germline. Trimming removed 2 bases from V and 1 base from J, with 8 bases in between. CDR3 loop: CASSYLGRNTEAFF. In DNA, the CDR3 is TGTGCCAGCAGTTACCTGGGGAGGAACACTGAAGCTTTCTTT.

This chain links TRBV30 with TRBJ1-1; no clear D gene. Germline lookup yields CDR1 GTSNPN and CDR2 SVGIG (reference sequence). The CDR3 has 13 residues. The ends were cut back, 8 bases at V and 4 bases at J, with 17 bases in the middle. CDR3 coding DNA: TGTGCCGACCGTGAGGGTCCGGGCACTGAAGCTTTCTTT. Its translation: CADREGPGTEAFF.

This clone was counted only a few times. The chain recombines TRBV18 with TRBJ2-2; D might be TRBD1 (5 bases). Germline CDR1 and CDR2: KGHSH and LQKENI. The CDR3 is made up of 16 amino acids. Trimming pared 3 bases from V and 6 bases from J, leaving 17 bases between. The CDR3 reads CASSPVASRVAGELFF. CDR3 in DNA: TGTGCCAGCTCACCCGTCGCCTCCAGGGTAGCCGGGGAGCTGTTTTTT.

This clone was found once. In DNA form, the CDR3 reads TGTGCCAGCAGCTTAGGCGTCAGCGCCAGTGAAAAACTGTTTTTT. It encodes CASSLGVSASEKLFF. V gene TRBV7-6 combines with J gene TRBJ1-4; no clear D gene. This CDR3 is 15 amino acids long. Per the germline V gene, CDR1 is SGHVS and CDR2 is FNYEAQ. Between the trimmed V and J ends, which lost 1 base and 7 bases, there was a span of 13 bases.

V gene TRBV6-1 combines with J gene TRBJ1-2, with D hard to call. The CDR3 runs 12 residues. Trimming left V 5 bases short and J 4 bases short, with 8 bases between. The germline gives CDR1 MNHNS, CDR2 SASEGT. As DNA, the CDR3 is TGTGCCAGCAGTACGGTGATCTATGGCTACACCTTC. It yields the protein CASSTVIYGYTF.

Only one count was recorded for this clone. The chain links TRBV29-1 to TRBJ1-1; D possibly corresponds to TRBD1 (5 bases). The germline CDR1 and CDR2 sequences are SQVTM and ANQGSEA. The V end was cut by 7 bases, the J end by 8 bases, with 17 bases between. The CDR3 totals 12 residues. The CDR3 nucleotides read TGCAGCGGCGGACACTACCTGGGGGAAGCTTTCTTT. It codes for CSGGHYLGEAFF.

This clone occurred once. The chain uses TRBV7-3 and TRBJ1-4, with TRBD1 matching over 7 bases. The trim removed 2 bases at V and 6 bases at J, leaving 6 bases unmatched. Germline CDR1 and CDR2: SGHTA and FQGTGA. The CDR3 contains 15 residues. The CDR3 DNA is TGTGCCAGCAGCTTAGTGGACAGGTGGGATGAAAAACTGTTTTTT. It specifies CASSLVDRWDEKLFF.

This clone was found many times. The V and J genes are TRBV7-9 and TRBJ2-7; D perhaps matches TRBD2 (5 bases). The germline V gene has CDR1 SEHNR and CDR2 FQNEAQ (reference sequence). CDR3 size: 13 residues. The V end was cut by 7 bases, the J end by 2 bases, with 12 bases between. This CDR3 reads CASMDGVTYEQYF. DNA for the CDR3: TGTGCCAGCATGGACGGGGTGACCTACGAGCAGTACTTC.

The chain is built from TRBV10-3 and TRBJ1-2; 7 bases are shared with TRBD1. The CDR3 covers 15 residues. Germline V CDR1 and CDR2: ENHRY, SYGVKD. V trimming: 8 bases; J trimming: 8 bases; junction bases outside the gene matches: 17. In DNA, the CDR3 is TGTGCCATCCATAGGGGGACAGCCTTCCACCAAGGCTACACCTTC. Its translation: CAIHRGTAFHQGYTF.

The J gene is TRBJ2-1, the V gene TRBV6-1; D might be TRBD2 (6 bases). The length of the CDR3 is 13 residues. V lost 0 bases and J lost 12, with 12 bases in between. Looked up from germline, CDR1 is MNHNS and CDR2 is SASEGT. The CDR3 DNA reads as TGTGCCAGCAGTGAAGCAGGGAGGCCCGGGCAGTTCTTC. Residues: CASSEAGRPGQFF.

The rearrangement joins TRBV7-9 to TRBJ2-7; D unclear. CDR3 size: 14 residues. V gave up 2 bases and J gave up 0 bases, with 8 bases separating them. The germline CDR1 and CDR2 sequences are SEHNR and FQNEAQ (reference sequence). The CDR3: CASSLSANSYEQYF. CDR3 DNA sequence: TGTGCCAGCAGCTTAAGTGCGAACTCCTACGAGCAGTACTTC.

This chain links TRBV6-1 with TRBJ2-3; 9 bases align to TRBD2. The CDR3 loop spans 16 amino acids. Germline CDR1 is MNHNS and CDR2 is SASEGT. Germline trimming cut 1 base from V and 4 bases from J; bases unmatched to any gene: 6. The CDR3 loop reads CASSEVAGAHADTQYF. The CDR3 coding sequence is TGTGCCAGCAGTGAAGTAGCGGGGGCCCACGCAGATACGCAGTATTTT.

The CDR3 sequence is CASSLGSSGGVNEQFF. The DNA of the CDR3 is TGTGCCAGCAGCTTGGGGTCTAGCGGGGGGGTGAATGAGCAGTTCTTC. V and J are TRBV5-6 and TRBJ2-1; 12 bases are a match to TRBD2. The CDR3 runs 16 residues. Germline V gene data show CDR1 as SGHDT and CDR2 as YYEEEE. V dropped 0 bases and J dropped 7; count of bases not matched to a gene: 5.

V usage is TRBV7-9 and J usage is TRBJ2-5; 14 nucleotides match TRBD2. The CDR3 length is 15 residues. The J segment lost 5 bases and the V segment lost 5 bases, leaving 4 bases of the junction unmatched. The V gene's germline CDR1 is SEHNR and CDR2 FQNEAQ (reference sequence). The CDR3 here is CASSKGLAGEETQYF. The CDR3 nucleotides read TGTGCCAGCAGCAAGGGACTAGCGGGGGAGGAGACCCAGTACTTC.

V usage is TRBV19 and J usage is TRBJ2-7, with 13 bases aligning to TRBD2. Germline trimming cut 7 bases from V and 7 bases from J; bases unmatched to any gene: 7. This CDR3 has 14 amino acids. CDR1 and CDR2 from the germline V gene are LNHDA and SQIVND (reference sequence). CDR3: CASTTGTSGEEQYF. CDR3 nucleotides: TGTGCCAGTACTACCGGGACTAGCGGGGAAGAGCAGTACTTC.

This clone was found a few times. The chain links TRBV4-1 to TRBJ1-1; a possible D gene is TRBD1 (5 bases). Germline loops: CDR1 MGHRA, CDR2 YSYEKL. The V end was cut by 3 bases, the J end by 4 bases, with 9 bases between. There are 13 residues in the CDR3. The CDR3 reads CASSQSGGTEAFF. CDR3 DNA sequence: TGCGCCAGCAGCCAGAGCGGGGGCACTGAAGCTTTCTTT.

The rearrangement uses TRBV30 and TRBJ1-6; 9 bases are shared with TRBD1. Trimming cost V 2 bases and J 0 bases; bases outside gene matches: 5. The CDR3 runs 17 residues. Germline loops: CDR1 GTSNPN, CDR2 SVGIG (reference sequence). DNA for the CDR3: TGTGCCTGGAGTCTTCGACAGGGGGTCTCCTATAATTCACCCCTCCACTTT. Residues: CAWSLRQGVSYNSPLHF. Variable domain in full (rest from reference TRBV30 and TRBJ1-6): SQTIHQWPATLVQPVGSPLSLECTVEGTSNPNLYWYRQAAGRGLQLLFYSVGIGQISSEVPQNLSASRPQDRQFILSSKKLLLSDSGFYLCAWSLRQGVSYNSPLHFGNGTRLTVT.

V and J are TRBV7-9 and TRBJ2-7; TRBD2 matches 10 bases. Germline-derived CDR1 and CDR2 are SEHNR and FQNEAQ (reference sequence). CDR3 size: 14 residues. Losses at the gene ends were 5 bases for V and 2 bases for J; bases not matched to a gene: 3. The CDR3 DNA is TGTGCCAGCAGCACGAGCGGGGGGGCCTACGAGCAGTACTTC. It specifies CASSTSGGAYEQYF.

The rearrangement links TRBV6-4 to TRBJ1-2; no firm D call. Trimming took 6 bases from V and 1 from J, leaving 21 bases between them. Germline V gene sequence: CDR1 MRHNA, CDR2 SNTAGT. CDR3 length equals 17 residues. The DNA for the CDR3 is TGTGCCAGCAGCCCGGAGAGCTCTATCGAACTTAACTATGGCTACACCTTC. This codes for CASSPESSIELNYGYTF.

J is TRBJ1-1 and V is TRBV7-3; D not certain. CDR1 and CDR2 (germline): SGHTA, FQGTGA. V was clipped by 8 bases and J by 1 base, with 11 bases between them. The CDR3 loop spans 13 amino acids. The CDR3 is CASVEQKNTEAFF. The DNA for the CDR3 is TGTGCCAGCGTTGAACAAAAGAACACTGAAGCTTTCTTT. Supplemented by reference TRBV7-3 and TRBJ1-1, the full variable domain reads GAGVSQTPSNKVTEKGKYVELRCDPISGHTALYWYRQSLGQGPEFLIYFQGTGAADDSGLPNDRFFAVRPEGSVSTLKIQRTERGDSAVYLCASVEQKNTEAFFGQGTRLTVV.